This TCR beta chain came from a study of CD8 T cells in Susac syndrome. Study-wide findings and caveats: The Susac syndrome CD4+ T cell repertoires displayed no clonal expansion.

This CDR3 region has 14 residues. Germline V lookup: CDR1 SEHNR, CDR2 FQNEAQ (reference sequence). Trimming left V 4 bases short and J 1 base short, with 11 bases between. RNA, at 0.5 to 1 ug, was reverse transcribed with random hexamers. TCRdb redid the calling of the immunoSEQ multiplex PCR reads with MiXCR, one entry per CDR3 protein. The table has over 100,000 distinct CDR3 sequences, nearly 96% seen once. On this clonotype: Its antigen is undetermined.

The CD8+ and CD4+ T cells were isolated magnetically using a negative isolation approach, whereas the TEMRA cells were enriched by FACS. The receptor was derived from a human donor with Susac syndrome. Sequenced input: CD4+ T cells from PBMCs. The genes are TRBV7-9 and TRBJ2-7; D call uncertain. CDR3 in amino acids: CASSSRTSSYEQYF. CDR3 DNA: TGTGCCAGCAGCTCGAGGACCTCTTCCTACGAGCAGTACTTC.